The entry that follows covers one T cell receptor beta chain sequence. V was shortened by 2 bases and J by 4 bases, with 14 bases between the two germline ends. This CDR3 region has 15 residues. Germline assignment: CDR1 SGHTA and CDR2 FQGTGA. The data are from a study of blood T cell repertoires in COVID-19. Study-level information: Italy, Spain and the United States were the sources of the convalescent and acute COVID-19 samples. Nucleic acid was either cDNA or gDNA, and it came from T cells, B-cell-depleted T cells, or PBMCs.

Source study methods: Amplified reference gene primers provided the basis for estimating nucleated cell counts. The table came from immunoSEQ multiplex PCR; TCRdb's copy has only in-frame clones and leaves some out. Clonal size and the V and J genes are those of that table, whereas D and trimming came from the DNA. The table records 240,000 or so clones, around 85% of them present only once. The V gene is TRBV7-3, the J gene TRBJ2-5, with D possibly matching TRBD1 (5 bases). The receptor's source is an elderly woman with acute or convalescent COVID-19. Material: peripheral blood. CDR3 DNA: TGTGCCAGCAGCTTACAGGGTGGTATAGGAGAGACCCAGTACTTC. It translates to CASSLQGGIGETQYF.